This T cell receptor beta chain came from a study of vaccination effects on CD4 cells after COVID-19 (dated by TCRdb to the early 2020s). Turning to the overall study: Each participant received two doses of an mRNA SARS-CoV-2 vaccine, either BNT162b2 or mRNA-1273. SARS-CoV-2 spike-specific CD4+ TCR repertoires were compared before and after mRNA vaccination in COVID-19 convalescent patients and in infection-naive vaccine recipients. The full study included roughly 10 COVID-19 convalescent patients and a handful of SARS-CoV-2-naive healthy vaccine recipients. Cultures from other donors in the study were sequenced with the Oncomine TCR Beta short-read assay on an Illumina iSeq 100. General findings and caveats noted by the study authors: In healthy vaccine recipients, vaccine-induced clones were almost all SARS-CoV-2 mono-reactive, with only 1 of 255 being cross-reactive with common cold coronaviruses. The study was limited by a small number of convalescent patients, and early post-infection timepoints were lacking. Marked clonal contraction was observed in both infection-induced and vaccine-induced clones at late post-vaccination timepoints, consistent with waning T cell responses.

A note on this clone: It lacks a known antigen. No much larger clone exists at a distance of one base, and base qualities are not known.

Library preparation employed the immunoSEQ multiplex PCR assay. DNA from the CD4+ T cells that had been cultured and isolated underwent TCR beta CDR3 sequencing. In the original analysis: Non-productive TCR sequences were removed, reads were trimmed to the CDR3 region, and CDR3s of at least 7 amino acids were retained. The MANAFEST web app was used to pick out antigen-specific clonotypes by comparing their expansion in peptide wells with that in reference cultures. To be called positive, a clone needed expansion at FDR<0.05 compared with the reference and with all other wells, an odds ratio greater than 5, and a frequency greater than 0.1% in two replicate wells. A clonotype was defined as cross-reactive if the clonotype was significantly expanded both in SARS-CoV-2 spike wells and in at least one common cold coronavirus spike condition. CDR3 similarity was assessed by Levenshtein distance using the stringdist R package, and unrooted trees were constructed with ape in R 3.6.1. TCRdb provides this immuneACCESS table in a form limited to in-frame rearrangements. Some clones are lacking; in checked studies, under half of them reflect an unresolved V gene, and why the rest are absent is not known. That table gives V, J and clone size, and the DNA gave D and trimming. For this sample the table gives tens of thousands of clones, of which approximately 76% were detected only once. Roughly 3.1% of the sample is taken by the ten largest.

From a lookup of the germline V gene, CDR1 and CDR2 are MNHNS and SASEGT. The CDR3 starts with the cysteine, ends with the phenylalanine, and has 18 residues. Only the CDR3 DNA is retained, 54 bases long and in frame from the first base. Relative to germline, V is missing 3 bases and J is missing 1 base, with 9 bases of the junction outside any gene match. The ViraFEST assay stimulated PBMC with viral peptide pools and then used TCR sequencing to identify antigen-specific CD4+ T cell clonotypes by expansion. After 10 to 11 days of culture, CD4+ T cells were isolated with the EasySep CD4+ T cell isolation kit. Negative nucleocapsid antibody results before and after vaccination confirmed that the healthy vaccine recipients had no prior SARS-CoV-2 infection. Each well held around 1.9 million PBMC cultured in IMDM containing roughly 5% human AB serum, 9 to 10 IU/ml IL-2 and gentamicin, along with around 11 ug/ml peptides. Half of the culture medium was replaced with fresh IL-2-containing medium on days 3 and 7. Unless otherwise noted, each peptide stimulation condition was cultured in triplicate wells. Using Ficoll-Paque Plus gradient centrifugation, PBMC were separated from whole blood and then either used fresh or cryopreserved at -140C. The overlapping peptide pools covered the spike proteins of SARS-CoV-2 and of the common cold coronaviruses HCoV-NL63, HCoV-OC43 and HCoV-229E. The QIAamp micro DNA kit was used to extract genomic DNA from the cultured CD4+ T cells.

Sequenced material: CD4+ T cells from PBMCs cultured with HCoV-NL63 spike peptides, taken before COVID-19 vaccination. This specimen's cell subset or site label, interpreted: HCoV-NL63 spike overlapping peptide pool stimulation. The chain is assembled from TRBV6-1 and TRBJ2-4, with TRBD1 matching 10 junction bases. The receptor was derived from a human donor who received a COVID-19 vaccine. CDR3 sequence: CASSDTGQGRSAKNIQYF. The bases are TGTGCCAGCAGTGACACGGGACAGGGGAGATCCGCCAAAAACATTCAGTACTTC.